This TCR beta chain was retrieved from a study of radiation and T cells in renal cell carcinoma. Findings and caveats of the study: From baseline, blood top tumor clonotypes peaked at 2 weeks post-radiation.

Indicated time point: baseline pretreatment blood. Treatment described: 15 Gy SBRT to primary tumor, nephrectomy 4 weeks later. Sequencing used immunoSEQ multiplex PCR; TCRdb keeps in-frame clones, though not all of them. The sample holds just over 95,000 clones, roughly 90% seen once. CDR1 and CDR2 (germline): SGHTA, FQGNSA. The V and J ends lost 2 bases and 4 bases respectively, with 6 bases between them. This CDR3 comprises 12 residues. A note on this clone: What it binds is not known.

The sample was blood, taken from a patient whose treatment included radiotherapy and nephrectomy. This TCR derives from a man aged 50-59 years with renal cell carcinoma. This chain joins TRBV7-2 and TRBJ2-7; D call uncertain. The chain's CDR3 is CASSLKRYEQYF. CDR3 nucleotides: TGTGCCAGCAGCTTAAAGCGATACGAGCAGTACTTC.